The 22 T cell receptor beta chains below all came from one sample that was sequenced in a study of T cells in women clearing cervical HPV infection. The table came from immunoSEQ multiplex PCR; TCRdb's copy has only in-frame clones and leaves some out. This listing includes about 26,000 clones. The sequenced sample consisted of blood buffy coat. The origin of the receptors is a woman aged 18 to 75 with a cervical HPV16 infection that either progressed to CIN3+ or cleared (not recorded which).

As for this clone: The read stops 3 residues short of the end of the CDR3; the missing end is completed from the germline J gene. V usage is TRBV7-9 and J usage is TRBJ2-7, with 7 bases matching TRBD1. In germline, CDR1 is SEHNR, CDR2 FQNEAQ (reference sequence). The CDR3 sequence is 15 residues long. The V gene end was trimmed by 5 bases and the J gene end by 1 base; junction bases not matched to a gene: 8. Incomplete CDR3 DNA: TGTGCCAGCAGCGCGACAGGGACCCCGTCCTACGAG. Amino acids: CASSATGTPSYE. The full-length CDR3 reads as CASSATGTPSYEQYF.

Worth noting for this clone: The read is 3 residues too short to cover the CDR3 end, so that end is filled in from the germline J gene. V usage is TRBV7-6 and J usage is TRBJ2-2; perhaps TRBD2 as D (5 bases). Germline loops: CDR1 SGHVS, CDR2 FNYEAQ. The V gene lost 1 base and the J gene lost 8 bases, with 8 bases spanning the gap. There are 13 residues in the CDR3. The part of the CDR3 DNA that was read is TGTGCCAGCAGCTTAGTCGGGGAGGGGGAG. Amino acid sequence: CASSLVGEGE. The CDR3 in its entirety is CASSLVGEGELFF.

With respect to this clone: The CDR3 is cut off 3 residues early in the read; its end comes from the germline J gene. The chain links TRBV2 to TRBJ2-1; D possibly corresponds to TRBD2 (7 bases). V was shortened by 3 bases and J by 1 base, with 13 bases between the two germline ends. Looked up from germline, CDR1 is SNHLY and CDR2 is FYNNEI. The CDR3 extends over 16 amino acids. CDR3 DNA (partial): TGTGCCAGCAGTGAGATAGGGGGGGTGTCCTACAATGAG. Amino acids: CASSEIGGVSYNE. The whole CDR3 protein reads CASSEIGGVSYNEQFF.

Remarks on this clone: The read halts 3 residues ahead of the CDR3 end, with the missing end drawn from the germline J gene. The chain combines TRBV7-8 with TRBJ1-2; TRBD1 agrees at 9 bases. The CDR3 runs 15 residues. Germline loops: CDR1 SGHVS, CDR2 FQNEAQ. CDR3 amino acids: CASSLDVGQGHDYTF. CDR3 DNA (partial): TGTGCCAGCAGCTTAGATGTGGGACAGGGCCACGAC.

Concerning this clone: Coverage ceases 3 residues before the CDR3 finishes, and the germline J gene fills in the end. V is TRBV7-3 and J is TRBJ2-2; TRBD2 agrees at 9 bases. There are 14 residues in the CDR3. Trimming cost V 5 bases and J 7 bases; bases outside gene matches: 5. In germline, CDR1 is SGHTA, CDR2 FQGTGA. The CDR3 DNA, read in part, is TGTGCCAGCAGCCGAGCGGGGGGTAACGGGGAG. This encodes CASSRAGGNGE. The whole CDR3 reads CASSRAGGNGELFF.

Of note for this clone: The DNA ends 3 residues before the CDR3 does, and the rest of the CDR3 is filled in from the germline J gene. The chain uses TRBV19 and TRBJ2-7; 9 nucleotides match TRBD2. J lost 5 bases, V lost 2 bases, and 4 bases had no gene match. The CDR3 is 14 residues long. The germline gives CDR1 LNHDA, CDR2 SQIVND (reference sequence). The CDR3 reads CASSIRLAANEQYF. The sequenced CDR3 bases are TGTGCCAGTAGTATACGACTAGCGGCAAACGAG.

CDR3 DNA, as far as it was read: TGCGCCAGCAGCTCTCGGGGTGTTTGTGTGCGGGGCAATCAGCCC. Protein product: CASSSRGVCVRGNQP. The whole CDR3 reads CASSSRGVCVRGNQPQHF. V usage is TRBV5-1 and J usage is TRBJ1-5; D gene unclear. The CDR3 end lies 3 residues beyond the end of the read and is filled in from the germline J gene. From germline, CDR1 is SGHRS and CDR2 YFSETQ. There are 18 residues in the CDR3. Trimming removed 3 bases from V and 2 bases from J, with 21 bases in between.

Of note for this clone: The read is 3 residues too short to cover the CDR3 end, so that end is filled in from the germline J gene. J is TRBJ1-1 and V is TRBV20-1, with 7 nucleotides matching TRBD1. Germline V lookup: CDR1 DFQATT, CDR2 SNEGSKA (reference sequence). The CDR3 is 14 residues long. Trimming removed 6 bases from V and 2 bases from J; junction bases left unmatched: 9. CDR3 amino acids: CSAPSDRVNTEAFF. CDR3 bases read: TGCAGTGCCCCTAGCGACAGGGTAAACACTGAA.

Worth noting for this clone: Read data end 3 residues before the CDR3 end; the end is taken from the germline J gene. The V and J genes are TRBV7-3 and TRBJ2-5; TRBD2 agrees at 14 bases. J gave up 5 bases and V 2 bases, and 4 bases lay outside the gene matches. Germline CDR1 is SGHTA and CDR2 is FQGTGA. The CDR3 totals 16 residues. The sequenced CDR3 bases are TGTGCCAGCAGCTTAGGACTAGCGGGGGGTACGGAGACC. This encodes CASSLGLAGGTET. Given in full, the CDR3 is CASSLGLAGGTETQYF.

The CDR3 sequence is CASSSQGISPSPLHF. The sequenced CDR3 bases are TGTGCCAGCAGCTCCCAGGGTATTTCCCCTTCACCC. This chain links TRBV5-6 with TRBJ1-6, with D possibly TRBD1 on 5 matching bases. The CDR3 extends 3 residues past the end of the read, so its final part is completed from the germline J gene. The CDR3 sequence is 15 residues long. Trimming removed 3 bases at V and 9 bases at J, with 16 bases between. Germline loops: CDR1 SGHDT, CDR2 YYEEEE.

The CDR3 is CASSLGGGDEQYF. The sequenced part of the CDR3 DNA is TGTGCCAGCAGTTTAGGCGGGGGGGACGAG. This rearrangement joins TRBV6-2 or TRBV6-3 to TRBJ2-7, with 9 nucleotides matching TRBD2. The read ends 3 residues early relative to the CDR3; the germline J gene fills the gap. CDR1 MNHEY and CDR2 SVGEGT come from the germline V gene. V was clipped by 4 bases and J by 5 bases; unmatched bases: 3. The CDR3 is made up of 13 amino acids.

About this clone itself: The read falls 3 residues short of the CDR3 end, and the missing part is taken from the germline J gene. V is TRBV7-9 and J is TRBJ2-7; TRBD2 aligns across 10 bases. From germline, CDR1 is SEHNR and CDR2 FQNEAQ (reference sequence). The CDR3 covers 13 residues. Trimming removed 11 bases from V and 4 bases from J; junction bases left unmatched: 8. CDR3 sequence: CAGERGGLYEQYF. The CDR3 DNA, read in part, is TGTGCCGGGGAGCGGGGGGGCCTGTACGAG. Filled out from reference TRBV7-9 and TRBJ2-7, the complete variable domain reads DTGVSQNPRHKITKRGQNVTFRCDPISEHNRLYWYRQTLGQGPEFLTYFQNEAQLEKSRLLSDRFSAERPKGSFSTLEIQRTEQGDSAMYLCAGERGGLYEQYFGPGTRLTVT.

As to this clone: The read terminates 3 residues ahead of where the CDR3 ends, so the germline J gene completes it. The chain couples TRBV5-1 to TRBJ1-6; TRBD1 agrees at 10 bases. Looked up from germline, CDR1 is SGHRS and CDR2 is YFSETQ. V was pared by 4 bases and J by 8 bases, with 12 bases of the junction left unmatched. The CDR3 length is 17 residues. The CDR3 loop reads CASSLGPGQGSYSPLHF. Incomplete CDR3 DNA: TGCGCCAGCAGCCTGGGACCGGGACAGGGGTCATATTCACCC.

On this clone: With the read ending 3 residues before the CDR3 end, the germline J gene is used to fill in that end. The chain recombines TRBV5-1 with TRBJ2-2, with 7 bases identical to TRBD1. Germline CDR1 reads SGHRS; CDR2 reads YFSETQ. This CDR3 has 14 residues. The CDR3 sequence: CASSEGATNEKLFF. CDR3 DNA (partial): TGCGCCAGCAGCGAGGGGGCAACTAATGAAAAG.

Points on this clone: The read ends 3 residues shy of where the CDR3 ends; the end is completed using the germline J gene. This chain uses TRBV6-1 with TRBJ1-4; TRBD1 is a possible D gene (5 bases). There are 16 residues in the CDR3. Trimming left V 0 bases short and J 0 bases short, with 8 bases between. CDR1 is MNHNS and CDR2 is SASEGT in the germline V gene. CDR3 loop: CASSEAQGATNEKLFF. The covered CDR3 bases are TGTGCCAGCAGTGAAGCCCAGGGAGCAACTAATGAAAAA.

The CDR3 here is CASRQRVSDNSPLFF. CDR3 DNA, as far as it was read: TGCGCCAGCAGACAAAGGGTTAGCGATAATTCACCG. This rearrangement joins TRBV5-1 to TRBJ2-2; D possibly corresponds to TRBD2 (5 bases). The read ends 3 residues shy of where the CDR3 ends; the end is completed using the germline J gene. The CDR3 extends over 15 amino acids. From germline, CDR1 is SGHRS and CDR2 YFSETQ.

Details on this clone: The sequence runs out 3 residues before the end of the CDR3; the remainder is reconstructed from the germline J gene. This chain connects TRBV7-8 to TRBJ1-2, with no clear D. With 1 base removed from V and 2 bases from J, the gap between germline ends came to 17 bases. From germline, CDR1 is SGHVS and CDR2 FQNEAQ. There are 17 residues in the CDR3. The CDR3 protein is CASSLVPGPSPNYGYTF. CDR3 bases read: TGTGCCAGCAGCTTAGTTCCAGGCCCTTCCCCAAACTATGGC.

Comment on this clone: The CDR3 is cut off 3 residues early in the read; its end comes from the germline J gene. The sample carries other DNA sequences with the same CDR3. The genes are TRBV7-9 and TRBJ2-3, with unresolved D. The CDR3 length is 14 residues. CDR1 and CDR2 from the germline V gene are SEHNR and FQNEAQ (reference sequence). V was clipped by 1 base and J by 1 base, with 6 bases between them. The CDR3 spells CASSLESGTDTQYF. CDR3 DNA (partial): TGTGCCAGCAGCTTAGAAAGCGGCACAGATACG. The complete variable domain, with remaining parts taken from reference TRBV7-9 and TRBJ2-3, reads DTGVSQNPRHKITKRGQNVTFRCDPISEHNRLYWYRQTLGQGPEFLTYFQNEAQLEKSRLLSDRFSAERPKGSFSTLEIQRTEQGDSAMYLCASSLESGTDTQYFGPGTRLTVL.

Concerning this clone: The read ends 3 residues shy of where the CDR3 ends; the end is completed using the germline J gene. The chain uses TRBV7-9 and TRBJ2-7; 9 bases are shared with TRBD2. The V segment lost 5 bases and the J segment 3 bases; nucleotides outside the gene matches: 5. The CDR3 consists of 14 residues. Per germline, CDR1 SEHNR and CDR2 FQNEAQ (reference sequence). The CDR3 protein is CASSVSGGHYEQYF. The DNA read from the CDR3 is TGTGCCAGCAGCGTGAGCGGGGGGCACTACGAG.

Concerning this clone: The missing CDR3 end, 3 residues past where the read stops, is filled in from the germline J gene. The rearrangement links TRBV5-1 to TRBJ1-2; D call uncertain. CDR3 length equals 13 residues. V was shortened by 2 bases and J by 4 bases, with 9 bases between the two germline ends. CDR1 is SGHRS and CDR2 is YFSETQ in the germline V gene. The CDR3 DNA, read in part, is TGCGCCAGCAGCTTCCAGACAAGCTATGGC. Protein product: CASSFQTSYG. The whole CDR3 reads CASSFQTSYGYTF.

Concerning this clone: The CDR3 goes on 3 residues after the read ends, and that part is filled in from the germline J gene. The rearrangement uses TRBV7-9 and TRBJ2-5, with TRBD1 identical over 7 bases. CDR1 is SEHNR and CDR2 is FQNEAQ in the germline V gene (reference sequence). The trim removed 5 bases at V and 4 bases at J, leaving 7 bases unmatched. The CDR3 totals 14 residues. The CDR3 DNA, read in part, is TGTGCCAGCAGCCCCCGACAGGGAACAGAGACC. This sequence encodes CASSPRQGTET. From start to end, the CDR3 is CASSPRQGTETQYF.

Regarding this clone: Read sequence stops 3 residues before the CDR3 end, and the germline J gene provides the missing end. The chain links TRBV4-1 to TRBJ1-1, with D possibly TRBD1 on 5 matching bases. The CDR3 is 15 residues long. V was pared by 3 bases and J by 5 bases, with 16 bases between. The germline gives CDR1 MGHRA, CDR2 YSYEKL. This chain's CDR3 is CASSQDTRAGTEAFF. The part of the CDR3 DNA that was read is TGCGCCAGCAGCCAGGACACCAGGGCTGGAACTGAA.